This is a list of T cell receptor beta chains from one sample in a study of T cell responses to AZD1222 COVID-19 vaccine. This table comes from immunoSEQ multiplex PCR, and its TCRdb copy is limited to in-frame clones, with some not included. Altogether 140,000 to 150,000 clones are present, 85% to 95% being singletons, with the ten largest covering 1.5% to 2%. Sequenced material: peripheral blood, taken on day 0 of AZD1222 vaccination. The receptors derive from an adult in good health. Both conserved end residues are trimmed from each CDR3. A D gene is named only where the DNA matches it firmly. Size is stated for part of the rows, as once, few or many counts, or as a class when the clone is expanded.

TRBV7-7,TRBJ2-1,NA,NA,ASSPWGVRGNEQF
TRBV7-9,TRBJ2-3,TRBD2,NA,ASSLQSGISTDTQY
TRBV9,TRBJ2-1,NA,NA,ASSVGAGGYNEQF
TRBV6-5,TRBJ2-7,NA,once,ASRLPGTHYEQY
TRBV6-5,TRBJ2-1,TRBD2,NA,ASSASAGDRDEQF
TRBV2,TRBJ2-6,NA,NA,ASSEKTPGANVLT
TRBV19,TRBJ1-5,TRBD1,NA,ASIDRGLSQPQH
TRBV6-5,TRBJ1-2,NA,NA,ASSYSTLRANGYT
TRBV7-7,TRBJ2-5,NA,NA,ASSFSGGQETQY
TRBV9,TRBJ2-1,NA,NA,ASSPTGGPVGNEQF
TRBV5-1,TRBJ1-1,TRBD1,NA,ASSWTGGTEAF
TRBV19,TRBJ2-6,NA,NA,ASSVTFLGGANVLT
TRBV10-2,TRBJ2-1,TRBD2,NA,ASVDRTSGRAWF
TRBV19,TRBJ1-1,NA,NA,ASSMAGSVGGFIAEAF
TRBV7-3,TRBJ2-3,TRBD2,NA,ASSFRLAGSTDTQY
TRBV5-6,TRBJ1-3,NA,NA,ASPKVGAGLENTIY
TRBV5-1,TRBJ2-1,NA,once,ASSFSPSSYNEQF
TRBV3-1/TRBV3-2,TRBJ1-6,NA,NA,ASSQVGAGSPLH
TRBV7-8,TRBJ1-6,NA,NA,ASSLTFPGVGSPLH
TRBV5-5,TRBJ1-5,TRBD1,NA,ASSLGTGESQPQH
TRBV5-1,TRBJ2-1,TRBD1,NA,ASSTDRNNEQF
TRBV2,TRBJ2-7,NA,NA,ASSVEGDSYEQY
TRBV30,TRBJ2-1,TRBD1,NA,AWAGQAYNEQF
TRBV5-1,TRBJ2-2,TRBD2,once,ASSLPGLADNTGELF
TRBV6-2/TRBV6-3,TRBJ2-6,NA,once,ASSYGAGVGANVLT
TRBV14,TRBJ2-5,NA,once,ASSQDLERSFY
TRBV5-1,TRBJ1-2,TRBD1,NA,ASSQGTGNGYT
TRBV6-2/TRBV6-3,TRBJ2-3,NA,NA,ASSYPPPRRSTDTQY
TRBV4-2,TRBJ1-2,TRBD1,NA,ASGPGQGNYGYT
TRBV2,TRBJ2-7,NA,once,ASTRGDNTYEQY
TRBV2,TRBJ2-7,NA,NA,ASSETPGYEQY
TRBV18,TRBJ1-1,TRBD1,NA,ASSPAGQGLDTEAF
TRBV6-5,TRBJ1-1,NA,NA,ASSYRRNGGEAF
TRBV25-1,TRBJ2-3,TRBD2,NA,ASSGRVAGYTDTQY
TRBV6-5,TRBJ2-5,NA,NA,ASSYSRDGGQETQY
TRBV7-9,TRBJ2-1,TRBD2,few,ASIQAAGVDNEQF
TRBV15,TRBJ1-2,NA,NA,ATAIGADYGYT
TRBV9,TRBJ1-1,NA,NA,ASSVGATGTEAF
TRBV7-8,TRBJ1-3,NA,NA,ASSSRQRSGNTIY
TRBV5-1,TRBJ2-2,NA,NA,ASSPVSGWTGELF
TRBV6-5,TRBJ2-7,NA,NA,ASSFNRDTYEQY
TRBV3-1/TRBV3-2,TRBJ1-1,TRBD1,NA,ASSLGQGGGTEAF
TRBV19,TRBJ1-6,NA,once,ASRRYNSPLH
TRBV3-1/TRBV3-2,TRBJ2-2,NA,once,ATGYGANTGELF
TRBV6-5,TRBJ2-4,TRBD1,NA,ASRHRDRDKNIQY
TRBV6-5,TRBJ1-6,NA,NA,ASSARLDNSPLH
TRBV7-9,TRBJ1-1,NA,NA,ASSLQGTTGTEAF
TRBV3-1/TRBV3-2,TRBJ2-7,NA,NA,ASSHRGYEQY
TRBV5-4,TRBJ2-1,NA,NA,ASSSGGGSYNEQF
TRBV25-1,TRBJ2-1,NA,few,ASSEGLEF
TRBV9,TRBJ1-2,NA,NA,ASSKWGTYGYT
TRBV6-6,TRBJ2-1,TRBD2,NA,ASRTLLADLYNEQF
TRBV29-1,TRBJ2-3,TRBD1,NA,SVVTGGWGTDTQY
TRBV6-5,TRBJ1-1,TRBD1,few,ASSFSGTGGTEAF
TRBV3-1/TRBV3-2,TRBJ2-2,NA,NA,ASSRARVGGVTGELF
TRBV6-5,TRBJ1-1,NA,NA,ASRGQDRTAF
TRBV11-2,TRBJ1-1,NA,NA,ASSPSYAHRDLNTEAF
TRBV5-5,TRBJ2-2,TRBD1,NA,ASSQLSGTANTGELF
TRBV7-9,TRBJ1-4,NA,NA,ASSLSGTTGTNEKLF